What follows is one TCR beta chain and its context. Its cognate antigen is unknown. TCRdb re-derived calls from the RT-PCR reads in MiXCR, one entry per CDR3 protein. The sample gives 650,000 to 850,000 distinct CDR3 sequences, around 14% of which show up once; 6.5% to 8.5% is in the top ten. This record comes from a study of response to subunit inactivated influenza vaccine. Study outcomes and limitations: The authors proposed limited new T cell recruitment per seasonal influenza vaccination.

V was pared by 1 base and J by 8 bases, with 7 bases of the junction left unmatched. CDR1 and CDR2 (germline): KGHDR, SFDVKD. This CDR3 comprises 15 residues. The sequence derives from a man in his fifties or sixties who received an inactivated influenza vaccine. This sequence joins TRBV24-1 and TRBJ2-1; 7 nucleotides align to TRBD2. The specimen was PBMCs from blood, collected 14 to 15 days before vaccination. In DNA form, the CDR3 reads TGTGCCACCAGTGATTTTAGGGGAGGGCAGGATGAGCAGTTCTTC. Amino acid sequence: CATSDFRGGQDEQFF.